Listed here is a single T cell receptor beta chain. This entry belongs to a study of blood T cell repertoires in COVID-19. Study-wide context: Spain, Italy and the United States supplied samples that represented acute and convalescent COVID-19.

Here immunoSEQ multiplex PCR was the method, and the copy in TCRdb shows in-frame clones only, minus some. The table lists approximately 71,000 clones, over 80% of them singletons. This CDR3 has 14 residues. Trimming took 2 bases from V and 5 from J, leaving 12 bases between them. CDR1 LNHDA and CDR2 SQIVND come from the germline V gene (reference sequence). The rearrangement joins TRBV19 to TRBJ1-1; the D gene is possibly TRBD1 (5 bases). The receptor was isolated from a woman older than 75 with acute or convalescent COVID-19. The material sequenced was peripheral blood. The CDR3 DNA sequence: TGTGCCAGTAGTATATCAACACGGGGGACTGAAGCTTTCTTT. Residues: CASSISTRGTEAFF.